This is a list of T cell receptor beta chains from one sample in a study of PD-1 blockade in classical Hodgkin lymphoma. Clones were read by immunoSEQ multiplex PCR, and TCRdb kept only the in-frame ones, dropping some. The sample yields 90,000 or so clones, around 90% seen once. Sequenced material: peripheral blood mononuclear cells (PBMCs), taken before the second cycle of nivolumab. The receptors were gathered from a human donor with classical Hodgkin lymphoma. Both conserved end residues are trimmed from each CDR3.

>TRBJ1-4|TRBV9|15
ASSASPAGRLGEKLF
>TRBJ2-1|TRBV30|15
AWSSGAAGSSYNEQF
>TRBJ2-5|TRBV5-1|17
ASSLVPQGANDIQETQY
>TRBJ2-1|TRBV10-3|12
AAGGRTSDPEQF
>TRBJ1-1|TRBV7-9|11
ASTIASNTEAF
>TRBJ2-7|TRBV2|12
ASSEEQGGYEQY
>TRBJ2-4|TRBV30|16
AWSVYAGGRAWGNIQY
>TRBJ2-7|TRBV2|15
ASSGLLAGGPGYEQY
>TRBJ1-1|TRBV6-5|13
ASSYLDRGATEAF
>TRBJ2-1|TRBV23-1|12
ASPQDRSYNEQF
>TRBJ1-3|TRBV5-1|13
ASSPRGGSGNTIY
>TRBJ2-7|TRBV6-5|12
ASSSDRAPYEQY
>TRBJ2-1|TRBV18|13
ASSPPAPSDNEQF
>TRBJ2-3|TRBV7-8|12
ASSPRLGVDTQY
>TRBJ2-1|TRBV30|9
AWSVRNEQF
>TRBJ2-2|TRBV27|9
ASSDTGELF
>TRBJ2-2|TRBV28|11
ASSLTARGELF
>TRBJ1-2|TRBV5-6|12
ASSLGPSNYGYT
>TRBJ1-1|TRBV27|12
ASSRIGQNTEAF
>TRBJ1-1|TRBV5-5|15
ASREGQGPSRGTEAF
>TRBJ1-2|TRBV19|14
ASNPRPGQLVYGYT
>TRBJ1-4|TRBV11-2|11
ASSVGINEKLF
>TRBJ1-1|TRBV14|11
ASSQVNRGEAF
>TRBJ2-1|TRBV18|12
ASSPLRGFNEQF